A selection of T cell receptor beta chains follows, all from one sample in a study of spatial heterogeneity in lung cancer. TCRdb analysed the 5' RACE reads with MiXCR anew, one entry per CDR3 protein. This repertoire shows thousands of distinct CDR3 sequences, roughly 6.7% found once; its top ten account for approximately 12%. The specimen was lung tumor tissue, collected at surgery. The receptors derive from a male donor with early-stage non-small cell lung cancer. The CDR3 runs from the conserved cysteine through the conserved F or W. A D gene is named only where the DNA matches it firmly. Size is omitted from some rows. Given values are once, few, many or a class for expanded clones.

d_call,clone_size,v_call,j_call,cdr3_aa,cdr3_nt
-,medium-sized,TRBV7-8,TRBJ2-3,CASSSRPFPTDTQYF,TGTGCCAGCAGCTCCCGCCCCTTCCCCACGGATACGCAGTATTTT
-,many,TRBV9,TRBJ1-2,CASSPGQKYGYTF,TGTGCCAGCAGCCCAGGACAGAAATATGGCTACACCTTC
-,medium-sized,TRBV7-9,TRBJ2-7,CASSWDGGYEQYF,TGTGCCAGCAGCTGGGACGGCGGGTACGAGCAGTACTTC
-,-,TRBV12-3/TRBV12-4,TRBJ2-1,CASTVTRAGEQFF,TGTGCCAGCACTGTAACCCGCGCGGGGGAGCAGTTCTTC
-,medium-sized,TRBV5-1,TRBJ2-7,CASSLDPQSTYEQYF,TGCGCCAGCAGCTTAGACCCTCAATCCACCTACGAGCAGTACTTC
TRBD1,many,TRBV6-2/TRBV6-3,TRBJ1-5,CASSRTGFNQPQHF,TGTGCCAGCAGCCGGACAGGGTTCAATCAGCCCCAGCATTTT
-,medium-sized,TRBV6-2/TRBV6-3,TRBJ2-4,CASGENQNIQYF,TGTGCCAGCGGTGAGAACCAAAACATTCAGTACTTC
TRBD1,large,TRBV7-2,TRBJ2-7,CASSPSRDRAYEQYF,TGTGCCAGCAGCCCATCCCGGGACAGGGCTTACGAGCAGTACTTC
TRBD1,many,TRBV27,TRBJ2-2,CASRLRTGGSGELFF,TGTGCCAGCAGACTCAGGACAGGGGGCAGCGGGGAGCTGTTTTTT
-,medium-sized,TRBV7-6,TRBJ2-7,CASSLSDSFYEQYF,TGTGCCAGCAGCTTATCGGACAGCTTCTACGAGCAGTACTTC
-,many,TRBV2,TRBJ2-3,CASGPWPPDTQYF,TGTGCCAGCGGACCCTGGCCTCCAGATACGCAGTATTTT
-,many,TRBV28,TRBJ2-3,CASSKLVRDTDTQYF,TGTGCCAGCAGCAAACTAGTTAGGGACACAGATACGCAGTATTTT
-,many,TRBV28,TRBJ2-7,CASTRDFPWGEQYF,TGTGCCAGCACTCGGGACTTCCCCTGGGGGGAGCAGTACTTC
TRBD2,many,TRBV28,TRBJ2-1,CASSLSPAWAAGGGYNEQFF,TGTGCCAGCAGTTTGAGTCCGGCTTGGGCAGCGGGAGGGGGGTACAATGAGCAGTTCTTC
-,medium-sized,TRBV4-3,TRBJ1-4,CASSQKPGPDIMLFF,TGCGCCAGCAGCCAGAAACCGGGACCTGACATTATGCTGTTTTTT
TRBD2,many,TRBV20-1,TRBJ2-3,CSARGLAGVADTQYF,TGCAGTGCTAGGGGACTAGCGGGAGTCGCAGATACGCAGTATTTT
TRBD1,-,TRBV6-5,TRBJ2-7,CASSYDRDRGYEQYF,TGTGCCAGCAGTTATGACCGGGACAGGGGGTACGAGCAGTACTTC
TRBD2,medium-sized,TRBV7-2,TRBJ2-2,CASSLVWGRAGELFF,TGTGCCAGCAGCTTAGTTTGGGGGAGGGCCGGGGAGCTGTTTTTT
TRBD2,medium-sized,TRBV20-1,TRBJ2-7,CSASPATSGRGYEQYF,TGCAGTGCATCCCCGGCTACTAGCGGGAGGGGATACGAGCAGTACTTC
-,medium-sized,TRBV6-2/TRBV6-3,TRBJ2-3,CASEKAGPRQDTQYF,TGTGCCAGCGAGAAAGCGGGCCCCCGGCAAGATACGCAGTATTTT
-,medium-sized,TRBV7-9,TRBJ2-1,CASSRFDTNNEQFF,TGTGCCAGCAGCCGTTTTGACACTAACAATGAGCAGTTCTTC
-,few,TRBV15,TRBJ2-5,CATSPHRGGETQYF,TGTGCCACCAGCCCCCACAGAGGAGGGGAGACCCAGTACTTC
TRBD1,many,TRBV28,TRBJ2-7,CASSLVFGQGRQNEQYF,TGTGCCAGCAGTTTAGTCTTCGGACAGGGGCGCCAAAACGAGCAGTACTTC
-,medium-sized,TRBV3-1,TRBJ2-7,CATQGYPYEQYF,TGTGCCACCCAGGGGTATCCCTACGAGCAGTACTTC
-,many,TRBV4-2,TRBJ2-3,CASSQKTGTTDTQYF,TGTGCCAGCAGCCAAAAGACAGGAACCACAGATACGCAGTATTTT
-,many,TRBV11-3,TRBJ2-2,CASSLDMNTGELFF,TGTGCCAGCAGCTTAGACATGAACACCGGGGAGCTGTTTTTT
TRBD2,many,TRBV2,TRBJ2-7,CASNGLAGSYEQYF,TGTGCCAGCAACGGGCTAGCGGGTTCCTACGAGCAGTACTTC
TRBD1,-,TRBV12-3/TRBV12-4,TRBJ1-5,CASSLRTGVRQPQHF,TGTGCCAGCAGTCTTCGGACAGGGGTTCGTCAGCCCCAGCATTTT
TRBD1,-,TRBV12-3/TRBV12-4,TRBJ1-6,CASSQGGDQGPLHF,TGTGCCAGCAGTCAGGGGGGAGACCAAGGACCCCTCCACTTT
TRBD1,-,TRBV20-1,TRBJ1-1,CSARALGQGATEAFF,TGCAGTGCTAGAGCCCTCGGACAGGGGGCCACTGAAGCTTTCTTT
-,many,TRBV5-1,TRBJ2-7,CASSLGAALSYEQYF,TGCGCCAGCAGCTTGGGGGCAGCGCTATCCTACGAGCAGTACTTC
-,many,TRBV27,TRBJ1-2,CASAPPGGWGGYTF,TGTGCCAGCGCCCCGCCGGGCGGGTGGGGTGGCTACACCTTC
-,medium-sized,TRBV5-5,TRBJ2-6,CASAPWVGSGANVLTF,TGTGCCAGCGCCCCCTGGGTAGGGTCGGGGGCCAACGTCCTGACTTTC
-,medium-sized,TRBV7-9,TRBJ2-3,CASSWTVSTDTQYF,TGTGCCAGCAGCTGGACAGTCAGCACAGATACGCAGTATTTT
TRBD1,medium-sized,TRBV20-1,TRBJ1-6,CSARPTGQGYNSPLHF,TGCAGTGCTAGACCTACCGGACAGGGCTATAATTCACCCCTCCACTTT
-,few,TRBV18,TRBJ1-3,CASSQGLGSGNTIYF,TGTGCCAGCTCACAGGGACTGGGCTCTGGAAACACCATATATTTT
TRBD1,many,TRBV2,TRBJ2-1,CASSGRGTGGLSEQFF,TGTGCCAGCAGTGGCCGGGGGACAGGGGGTTTGAGTGAGCAGTTCTTC
TRBD1,medium-sized,TRBV4-3,TRBJ2-1,CASSHRDRGTDEQFF,TGCGCCAGCAGCCACCGGGACAGGGGTACGGATGAGCAGTTCTTC
TRBD1,many,TRBV10-1,TRBJ2-1,CASSARTGWGSYNEQFF,TGCGCCAGCAGTGCCCGGACAGGGTGGGGCTCCTACAATGAGCAGTTCTTC
TRBD2,many,TRBV7-2,TRBJ2-3,CASSLSGTSTDTQYF,TGTGCCAGCAGCTTAAGCGGGACCAGCACAGATACGCAGTATTTT
-,many,TRBV11-2,TRBJ2-5,CASSLGPGETQYF,TGTGCCAGCAGCTTAGGTCCAGGAGAGACCCAGTACTTC
-,medium-sized,TRBV6-2/TRBV6-3,TRBJ2-7,CASSYLGFPGSYEQYF,TGTGCCAGCAGTTACCTGGGTTTTCCTGGGTCCTACGAGCAGTACTTC
-,many,TRBV27,TRBJ2-2,CASRHGTANTGELFF,TGTGCCAGCAGACACGGGACGGCGAACACCGGGGAGCTGTTTTTT
-,large,TRBV28,TRBJ1-2,CASSLVLGPRRDYGYTF,TGTGCCAGCAGTTTAGTGCTTGGACCCAGAAGAGACTATGGCTACACCTTC
TRBD2,medium-sized,TRBV29-1,TRBJ2-3,CSVGWLAGEGRTDTQYF,TGCAGCGTTGGGTGGCTAGCGGGAGAAGGTAGAACAGATACGCAGTATTTT
TRBD2,medium-sized,TRBV20-1,TRBJ2-3,CSASVSGSEADTQYF,TGCAGTGCTAGTGTCAGCGGGAGTGAGGCAGATACGCAGTATTTT
-,medium-sized,TRBV11-2,TRBJ2-7,CASSLVGAGTSVREQYF,TGTGCCAGCAGCTTGGTAGGTGCCGGGACCAGCGTACGGGAGCAGTACTTC
-,many,TRBV27,TRBJ2-6,CASPPDSPGANVLTF,TGTGCCAGCCCCCCGGACAGCCCTGGGGCCAACGTCCTGACTTTC
-,medium-sized,TRBV12-3/TRBV12-4,TRBJ2-1,CASSPGWGHNEQFF,TGTGCCAGCAGTCCGGGTTGGGGTCACAATGAGCAGTTCTTC
TRBD1,-,TRBV27,TRBJ2-1,CASSSGQGFNEQFF,TGTGCCAGCAGTTCAGGACAGGGGTTTAATGAGCAGTTCTTC